These 26 T cell receptor beta chains were all obtained from the same sample, sequenced in a study of identical twins (dated by TCRdb to 2015 to 2016). Libraries came from 5' RACE. Sequencing used an Illumina HiSeq 2000. TCRdb reprocessing: public reads trimmed at Q25 with fastp, clones called with MiXCR, in-frame beta chains kept. Each entry merges the rows of one CDR3 protein and shows their most common DNA and genes. The sample yields more than 650,000 distinct CDR3 sequences; approximately 6% were counted once. Jointly, the top ten make up roughly 2% of the sample. The source material was naive T cells sorted from blood. The sample's cell subset or site label, decoded: cells isolated with a human naive T-cell isolation kit. The receptors were gathered from a man between 18 and 35 years old in good health.

This clonotype was seen at least ten times. The chain joins TRBV7-8 to TRBJ2-7, with D unclear. Germline V gives CDR1 SGHVS, CDR2 FQNEAQ. The CDR3 has 15 amino acids. The V end lost 5 bases, the J end lost 0 bases, and 14 bases lay between the germline ends. For the CDR3, the DNA is TGTGCCAGCAGCCCCAGTAGGAGACTCTCCTACGAGCAGTACTTC. It codes for CASSPSRRLSYEQYF.

This clonotype was counted ten times or more. The genes are TRBV3-1 and TRBJ2-7; D possibly uses TRBD1 or TRBD2 (5 bases each). This CDR3 contains 13 residues. V was trimmed by 6 bases and J by 2 bases, leaving 11 bases between them. Germline lookup yields CDR1 LGHDT and CDR2 YNNKEL (reference sequence). The CDR3 spells CASRPGTTYEQYF. The CDR3 nucleotides read TGTGCCAGCAGGCCCGGGACCACCTACGAGCAGTACTTC.

This clonotype was seen many times. J is TRBJ2-1 and V is TRBV7-6, with TRBD1 identical over 7 bases. The CDR3 is made up of 14 amino acids. V was clipped by 5 bases and J by 7 bases; unmatched bases: 8. CDR1 and CDR2 from the germline V gene are SGHVS and FNYEAQ. This CDR3 reads CASSLQRGRNEQFF. CDR3 coding DNA: TGTGCCAGCAGCCTTCAGAGGGGGCGAAATGAGCAGTTCTTC.

This clonotype has a count of ten or more. This chain links TRBV10-3 with TRBJ2-5; D possibly corresponds to TRBD1 (6 bases). Germline values: CDR1 ENHRY, CDR2 SYGVKD. The CDR3 loop spans 15 amino acids. Trimming took 6 bases from V and 0 from J, leaving 14 bases between them. The CDR3 protein is CAISPGARDQETQYF. CDR3 nucleotides: TGTGCCATCAGCCCAGGGGCGAGGGACCAAGAGACCCAGTACTTC.

The V and J genes are TRBV6-2 or TRBV6-3 and TRBJ1-5; D ambiguous. The CDR3 extends over 15 amino acids. Germline loops: CDR1 MNHEY, CDR2 SVGEGT. Trimming cost V 0 bases and J 2 bases, with 8 bases left between them. In nucleotides, the CDR3 is TGTGCCAGCAGTTACTCGATTGCGGGCAATCAGCCCCAGCATTTT. As protein: CASSYSIAGNQPQHF.

This clonotype was detected a few times. The chain is built from TRBV2 and TRBJ2-1; TRBD1 aligns across 7 bases. The V gene's germline CDR1 is SNHLY and CDR2 FYNNEI. The V and J ends lost 5 bases and 7 bases, in that order; junction bases with no gene match: 8. CDR3 length equals 14 residues. The CDR3 loop is CASSSDRAGNEQFF. Written as DNA, the CDR3 is TGTGCCAGCAGTTCTGACAGGGCAGGGAATGAGCAGTTCTTC.

At least ten counts were recorded for this clonotype. The genes are TRBV5-1 and TRBJ2-1; 7 bases match TRBD2. Unmatched junction bases numbered 8, after V lost 0 bases and J lost 8 bases. The CDR3 is 15 residues long. Germline V lookup: CDR1 SGHRS, CDR2 YFSETQ. CDR3 amino acids: CASSLDPAGRDEQFF. The DNA of the CDR3 is TGCGCCAGCAGCTTGGATCCAGCGGGAAGGGATGAGCAGTTCTTC.

In its sample, this clonotype was seen a few times. The chain is built from TRBV30 and TRBJ2-1; D is uncertain. V dropped 4 bases and J dropped 0 bases, with 13 bases sitting between them. This CDR3 is 15 amino acids long. Germline assignment: CDR1 GTSNPN and CDR2 SVGIG (reference sequence). The CDR3 is CAWTRQQNSYNEQFF. For the CDR3, the DNA is TGTGCCTGGACCCGTCAACAAAACTCCTACAATGAGCAGTTCTTC.

This clonotype was observed at least ten times. The J gene is TRBJ2-3, the V gene TRBV11-3, with TRBD1 as a possible D gene (6 bases). CDR1 and CDR2 (germline): SGHNT, YENEEA. V lost 4 bases, J lost 2 bases, and 16 bases lay in between. The CDR3 extends over 16 amino acids. This chain's CDR3 is CASSSPWTDPTDTQYF. As DNA, the CDR3 is TGTGCCAGCAGCTCACCATGGACAGACCCCACAGATACGCAGTATTTT.

This clonotype was observed at least ten times. The V gene is TRBV3-1, the J gene TRBJ2-7; possible D gene TRBD2, 6 bases. Germline CDR1 reads LGHDT; CDR2 reads YNNKEL (reference sequence). The ends were cut back, 0 bases at V and 2 bases at J, with 17 bases in the middle. The CDR3 is made up of 17 amino acids. DNA for the CDR3: TGTGCCAGCAGCCAAGATCACGTAGCGGCTACCACCTACGAGCAGTACGTC. Its translation: CASSQDHVAATTYEQYV.

This clonotype was seen more than once but under ten times. V and J are TRBV6-5 and TRBJ2-1; D possibly corresponds to TRBD2 (6 bases). The CDR3 consists of 15 residues. Germline assignment: CDR1 MNHEY and CDR2 SVGAGI. V lost 1 base, J lost 5 bases, and 12 bases lay in between. Here the CDR3 DNA reads TGTGCCAGCAGTTACTTGGCAGGGACTGACAATGAGCAGTTCTTC. Translated, it gives CASSYLAGTDNEQFF.

The J gene is TRBJ2-7, the V gene TRBV20-1; TRBD2 matches 13 bases. V dropped 2 bases and J dropped 2; count of bases not matched to a gene: 3. The CDR3 consists of 15 residues. Germline assignment: CDR1 DFQATT and CDR2 SNEGSKA (reference sequence). The CDR3 is CSARPGLAGAYEQYF. The CDR3 nucleotides read TGCAGTGCTAGACCCGGACTAGCGGGAGCCTACGAGCAGTACTTC.

This clonotype has at least ten counts. The J gene is TRBJ2-7, the V gene TRBV7-9; 7 bases are a match to TRBD2. The CDR3 loop spans 13 amino acids. The V gene end was trimmed by 7 bases and the J gene end by 1 base; junction bases not matched to a gene: 4. The germline V gene has CDR1 SEHNR and CDR2 FQNEAQ (reference sequence). Here the CDR3 reads CASTPAGSYEQYV. In DNA form, the CDR3 reads TGTGCCAGCACACCAGCGGGATCCTACGAGCAGTACGTC.

This clonotype was picked up many times. The V and J genes are TRBV7-9 and TRBJ2-7; 8 bases are a match to TRBD2. The CDR3 length is 16 residues. The V gene's germline CDR1 is SEHNR and CDR2 FQNEAQ (reference sequence). After removal of 4 bases from V and 3 bases from J, the junction contained 11 bases not matched to a gene. This CDR3 reads CASSSSTGTRIYEQYF. CDR3 DNA sequence: TGTGCCAGCAGCTCAAGTACCGGGACTAGGATCTACGAGCAGTACTTC.

This clonotype was recorded at least ten times. The chain uses TRBV12-3 or TRBV12-4 and TRBJ2-3; D is uncertain. Trimming stripped 3 bases from V and 4 bases from J, with 8 bases between. The CDR3 runs to 13 residues. In DNA, the CDR3 is TGTGCCAGCAGTTTCCCGGTGGCAGATACGCAGTATTTT. Amino acids: CASSFPVADTQYF.

This clonotype was seen only a few times. The CDR3 is CASSSINRAQNTGELFF. DNA for the CDR3: TGTGCCAGCAGTTCCATAAACAGGGCACAGAACACCGGGGAGCTGTTTTTT. The genes are TRBV27 and TRBJ2-2; D may be TRBD1 (6 bases). This CDR3 contains 17 residues. V lost 4 bases to trimming and J lost 1 base, with 16 bases between them. In germline, CDR1 is MNHEY, CDR2 SMNVEV (reference sequence).

This clonotype showed up just a few times. As DNA, the CDR3 is TGTGCCAGCAGCAGCGAGGGAGCTGGGGCCAACGTCCTGACTTTC. Translating it yields CASSSEGAGANVLTF. The chain is built from TRBV5-6 and TRBJ2-6; TRBD2 is a possible D gene (5 bases). Per the germline V gene, CDR1 is SGHDT and CDR2 is YYEEEE. The CDR3 spans 15 residues. Trimming stripped 4 bases from V and 2 bases from J, with 10 bases between. Combining the CDR3 with reference TRBV5-6 and TRBJ2-6 gives the whole variable domain DAGVTQSPTHLIKTRGQQVTLRCSPKSGHDTVSWYQQALGQGPQFIFQYYEEEERQRGNFPDRFSGHQFPNYSSELNVNALLLGDSALYLCASSSEGAGANVLTFGAGSRLTVL.

Points on this clonotype: Without the conserved terminal phenylalanine or tryptophan, this CDR3 likely stems from a read error. J is TRBJ1-1 and V is TRBV9; 7 nucleotides agree with TRBD1. CDR1 is SGDLS, CDR2 YYNGEE, per germline. The V gene end was trimmed by 4 bases and the J gene end by 3 bases; junction bases not matched to a gene: 9. This CDR3 comprises 15 residues. The CDR3 loop is CASSQGGGPDTEAFV. The CDR3 nucleotides are TGTGCCAGCAGCCAGGGGGGGGGCCCGGACACTGAAGCTTTCGTT.

This clonotype was seen ten or more times. Here the CDR3 DNA reads TGTGCCAGCAGCCAGACAGGTCAGACTGAAGCTTTCTTT. As protein: CASSQTGQTEAFF. The gene calls are TRBV27 and TRBJ1-1; TRBD1 is a possible D gene (6 bases). The CDR3 extends over 13 amino acids. The germline gives CDR1 MNHEY, CDR2 SMNVEV (reference sequence). Trimming cost V 6 bases and J 5 bases, with 13 bases left between them.

This chain links TRBV27 with TRBJ2-3; TRBD2 might be the D (5 bases). The germline V and J ends were trimmed by 6 bases and 3 bases, with 19 bases remaining between them. The CDR3 is 16 residues long. Germline assignment: CDR1 MNHEY and CDR2 SMNVEV (reference sequence). CDR3 sequence: CASSRGSPPVTDTQYF. In nucleotides, the CDR3 is TGTGCCAGCAGCCGAGGGTCTCCTCCCGTTACAGATACGCAGTATTTT.

This clonotype was recorded many times. The J gene is TRBJ1-5, the V gene TRBV25-1; TRBD1 matches at 10 bases. This CDR3 comprises 16 residues. The V gene end was trimmed by 5 bases and the J gene end by 4 bases; junction bases not matched to a gene: 8. Per germline, CDR1 MGHDK and CDR2 SYGVNS. The CDR3 is CASSPAGQGRNQPQHF. The CDR3 DNA reads as TGTGCCAGCAGTCCGGCGGGACAGGGGAGGAATCAGCCCCAGCATTTT.

Ten or more counts support this clonotype. The J gene is TRBJ2-7, the V gene TRBV5-6; D uncertain. This CDR3 has 17 amino acids. From germline, CDR1 is SGHDT and CDR2 YYEEEE. With 2 bases removed from V and 4 bases from J, the gap between germline ends came to 22 bases. CDR3 DNA sequence: TGTGCCAGCAGCTTTGAAGGTCGAGACGGTTTTTTTTACGAGCAGTACTTC. Encoded protein: CASSFEGRDGFFYEQYF. Based on the CDR3 plus reference TRBV5-6 and TRBJ2-7, the full variable domain is DAGVTQSPTHLIKTRGQQVTLRCSPKSGHDTVSWYQQALGQGPQFIFQYYEEEERQRGNFPDRFSGHQFPNYSSELNVNALLLGDSALYLCASSFEGRDGFFYEQYFGPGTRLTVT.

The rearrangement links TRBV7-9 to TRBJ2-7; no firm D call. CDR1 and CDR2 from the germline V gene are SEHNR and FQNEAQ (reference sequence). This CDR3 spans 12 amino acids. Trimming left V 5 bases short and J 2 bases short, with 7 bases between. CDR3 nucleotide sequence: TGTGCCAGCAGCCCAACACCCTACGAGCAGTACTTC. Its translation is CASSPTPYEQYF. Combining the CDR3 with reference TRBV7-9 and TRBJ2-7 gives the whole variable domain DTGVSQNPRHKITKRGQNVTFRCDPISEHNRLYWYRQTLGQGPEFLTYFQNEAQLEKSRLLSDRFSAERPKGSFSTLEIQRTEQGDSAMYLCASSPTPYEQYFGPGTRLTVT.

This clonotype has a handful of counts. CDR3 loop: CATRGPGPLRDGNTIYF. The CDR3 nucleotides are TGTGCCACCCGCGGCCCGGGACCCCTCCGGGATGGAAACACCATATATTTT. The V call is TRBV12-3 or TRBV12-4, the J call TRBJ1-3; possible D gene TRBD1, 5 bases. V was pared by 10 bases and J by 3 bases, with 25 bases between. This CDR3 is built from 17 residues.

This clonotype came up many times. V is TRBV29-1 and J is TRBJ2-1, with 9 bases aligning to TRBD1. The CDR3 sequence is 14 residues long. Trimming at V came to 7 bases and at J to 9 bases, leaving 13 bases not matched to a gene. Per the germline V gene, CDR1 is SQVTM and CDR2 is ANQGSEA. The CDR3 protein is CSAAGTGSFGEQFF. CDR3 DNA sequence: TGCAGCGCCGCCGGGACAGGGTCCTTCGGTGAGCAGTTCTTC.

At least ten counts were recorded for this clonotype. The chain carries TRBV20-1 and TRBJ1-5; the D is unclear. V was pared by 6 bases and J by 5 bases, with 17 bases between. Germline assignment: CDR1 DFQATT and CDR2 SNEGSKA (reference sequence). The CDR3 spans 14 residues. This CDR3 is CSAQPAGGYQPQHF. The CDR3 nucleotides read TGCAGTGCCCAGCCTGCAGGCGGCTATCAGCCCCAGCATTTT.